This TCR beta chain is from a study of T-cell memory formation after mild COVID-19. TCRdb re-derived calls from the 5' RACE reads in MiXCR, one entry per CDR3 protein. This sample has about 320,000 distinct CDR3 sequences, with 13% to 15% found just once. CDR3 length: 14 amino acids. With 0 bases removed from V and 6 bases from J, the gap between germline ends came to 10 bases. Germline CDR1 and CDR2: SGHDT and YYEEEE. Only a few counts were recorded for this clonotype. The chain carries TRBV5-6 and TRBJ1-5; no firm D call. The material sequenced was PBMCs or a T cell subset sorted from them (not recorded which). This TCR came from a man younger than 30 who had mild COVID-19 (a few samples of this study predate the infection). Cell type and time point are not known. The CDR3 DNA reads TGTGCCAGCAGCTTGGAGGGAGAGCGTCAGCCCCAGCATTTT. Amino acid sequence: CASSLEGERQPQHF.